This TCR beta chain emerged from a study of cytomegalovirus exposure and HLA in healthy donors. Primers: 60 Vbeta forward and 13 Jbeta reverse. The protocol was immunoSEQ multiplex PCR, while the TCRdb copy is restricted to in-frame clones and leaves out a portion. This sample has 150,000 to 200,000 clones; around 77% occur once, and the top ten carry around 3.1%. The CDR3 totals 17 residues. With V trimmed by 0 bases and J by 2 bases, 2 bases remained unmatched. Germline loops: CDR1 SGHDT, CDR2 YYEEEE. The specimen was PBMCs. This sequence was found in a female donor in good health and CMV-seronegative. The rearrangement uses TRBV5-6 and TRBJ2-3, with 14 bases aligning to TRBD2. In DNA form, the CDR3 reads TGTGCCAGCAGCTTGGGGACTAGCGGGGGGCCCACAGATACGCAGTATTTT. Translating it yields CASSLGTSGGPTDTQYF.